The T cell receptor (beta chain) described here comes from a study of memory CD4+ T cells and cytomegalovirus serostatus. Overall study context: Of the healthy Belgian adults, 9 were CMV seropositive and about two dozen seronegative.

The J segment lost 2 bases and the V segment lost 3 bases, leaving 11 bases of the junction unmatched. The CDR3 runs to 16 residues. In germline, CDR1 is SGHRS, CDR2 YFSETQ. In the original analysis: After removing out-of-frame reads, around 2,000,000 distinct TCRbeta sequences remained. Measured with immunoSEQ multiplex PCR; TCRdb has only the in-frame clones, and not every one. V, J and clone size are those of that table, while D and trimming were read from the DNA. This table has 40,000 to 55,000 clones, about four fifths appearing once. The sort gate was single viable CD3+CD4+CD8-CD45RO+ cells for memory CD4+ T cells. As concerns this clone: Its antigen is as yet unknown.

Study-wide results and caveats: Suggested: most of the CMV-linked TCR signature lies in CD4+ memory cells. CD4+ memory repertoires contained about two fifths of the roughly 150 reported CMV TCRbeta sequences.

Sequenced: memory CD4+ T cells from blood. J is TRBJ2-7 and V is TRBV5-1, with 7 bases fitting TRBD2. The receptor's source is an adult in good health and CMV-seropositive. CDR3 coding DNA: TGCGCCAGCAGCTGGAGAAGTGGAAGCGGGACCTACGAGCAGTACTTC. Amino acids: CASSWRSGSGTYEQYF.